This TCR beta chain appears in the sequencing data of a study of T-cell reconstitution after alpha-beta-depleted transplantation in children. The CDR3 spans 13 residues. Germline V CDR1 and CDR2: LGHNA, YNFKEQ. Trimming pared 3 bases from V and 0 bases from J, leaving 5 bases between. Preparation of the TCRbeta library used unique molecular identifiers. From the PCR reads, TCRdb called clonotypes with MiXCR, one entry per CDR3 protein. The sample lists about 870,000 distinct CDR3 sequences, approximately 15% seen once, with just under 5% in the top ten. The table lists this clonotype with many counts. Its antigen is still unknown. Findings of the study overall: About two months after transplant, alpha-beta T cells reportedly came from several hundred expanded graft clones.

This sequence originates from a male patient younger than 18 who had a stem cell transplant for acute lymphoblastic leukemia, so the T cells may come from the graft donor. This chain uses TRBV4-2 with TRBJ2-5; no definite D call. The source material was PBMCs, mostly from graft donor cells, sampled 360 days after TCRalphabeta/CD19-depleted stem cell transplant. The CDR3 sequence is CASSHRNQETQYF. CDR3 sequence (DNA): TGTGCCAGCAGCCACCGGAACCAAGAGACCCAGTACTTC.